This T cell receptor beta chain was observed in a study of blood T cell repertoires in COVID-19. V lost 4 bases and J lost 7; bases outside the gene matches: 11. The CDR3 extends over 15 amino acids. Per germline, CDR1 SNHLY and CDR2 FYNNEI. Measured with immunoSEQ multiplex PCR; TCRdb has only the in-frame clones, and not every one. Of some 430,000 clones in the sample, roughly 88% were seen once. Sequencing was performed on PBMCs or T cells enriched from blood (not recorded which). The chain joins TRBV2 to TRBJ2-3; 7 positions agree with TRBD2. The sequence was collected from a man aged 18 to 29 who had recovered from COVID-19. CDR3 sequence: CASSAFRGGVNTQYF. The CDR3 DNA reads as TGTGCCAGCAGTGCGTTCCGCGGGGGAGTCAATACGCAGTATTTT.